These T cell receptor beta chains were read from a single sample in a study of cytomegalovirus exposure and HLA in healthy donors. Data came from immunoSEQ multiplex PCR; TCRdb stores just in-frame clones and leaves some out. The data contain 90,000 to 150,000 clones, roughly 63% of them singletons. Sequencing was performed on PBMCs. The origin of the receptors is a man aged 35 to 55 in good health and CMV-seropositive. CDR3s include the opening cysteine and the closing phenylalanine or tryptophan. Each record gives: V gene, J gene, D gene, clone size, CDR3 protein, CDR3 DNA. A D gene is named only where the DNA matches it firmly. Expanded clones are given a class, and other clones once, few, many or no size at all.

TRBV27	TRBJ2-7	TRBD2	NA	CASSFGGSAYEQYF	TGTGCCAGCAGTTTTGGCGGGAGCGCCTACGAGCAGTACTTC
TRBV28	TRBJ2-5	TRBD1	few	CASSSGTVKETQYF	TGTGCCAGCAGTTCGGGGACAGTAAAAGAGACCCAGTACTTC
TRBV6-6	TRBJ1-2	NA	few	CASSLEGYGYTF	TGTGCCAGCAGTTTGGAGGGATATGGCTACACCTTC
TRBV28	TRBJ2-3	TRBD2	NA	CASSLAGGSDTQYF	TGTGCCAGCAGTCTAGCGGGAGGCTCAGATACGCAGTATTTT
TRBV4-3	TRBJ2-1	TRBD2	few	CASSQELAGIRNEQFF	TGCGCCAGCAGCCAAGAATTAGCGGGGATAAGGAATGAGCAGTTCTTC
TRBV7-9	TRBJ1-2	TRBD1	few	CASSELPDRGLYGYTF	TGTGCCAGCAGCGAACTCCCGGACAGGGGTCTCTATGGCTACACCTTC
TRBV7-9	TRBJ1-5	NA	NA	CASSSSGAPGPQHF	TGTGCCAGCAGCTCCTCAGGGGCCCCCGGGCCCCAGCATTTT
TRBV28	TRBJ1-1	TRBD1	NA	CASSPGQGASGAFF	TGTGCCAGCAGCCCCGGACAGGGGGCCTCTGGAGCTTTCTTT
TRBV4-3	TRBJ2-1	TRBD2	NA	CASRLAGGNEQFF	TGCGCCAGCCGACTAGCGGGAGGCAATGAGCAGTTCTTC
TRBV6-1	TRBJ1-4	NA	few	CATGEGSEKLFF	TGTGCCACGGGAGAGGGGTCTGAAAAACTGTTTTTT
TRBV28	TRBJ2-4	NA	NA	CASSLQGKNIQYF	TGTGCCAGCAGTTTGCAGGGTAAAAACATTCAGTACTTC
TRBV29-1	TRBJ2-7	TRBD1	NA	CSVPGTDSYEQYF	TGCAGCGTTCCGGGGACAGACTCCTACGAGCAGTACTTC
TRBV27	TRBJ1-2	TRBD1	NA	CASSDRQGAESNYGYTF	TGTGCCAGCAGCGACCGACAGGGGGCCGAATCTAACTATGGCTACACCTTC
TRBV5-1	TRBJ1-1	NA	few	CASSLDPSGGEAFF	TGCGCCAGCAGCTTGGACCCTTCAGGTGGTGAAGCTTTCTTT
TRBV2	TRBJ2-1	TRBD1	NA	CASSDYYRGRNNEQFF	TGTGCCAGCAGTGACTACTACAGGGGCCGGAACAATGAGCAGTTCTTC
TRBV6-1	TRBJ2-3	TRBD1	NA	CASSRTGDSGDTQYF	TGTGCCAGCAGTAGGACAGGGGATTCGGGAGATACGCAGTATTTT
TRBV10-2	TRBJ1-5	NA	once	CASSLQGWGQPQHF	TGCGCCAGCAGCTTACAGGGATGGGGGCAGCCCCAGCATTTT
TRBV25-1	TRBJ2-2	TRBD1	NA	CASRPPGQGSTGELFF	TGTGCCAGCAGACCCCCGGGACAGGGGTCAACCGGGGAGCTGTTTTTT
TRBV6-1	TRBJ2-5	NA	once	CASSPLTTVTQYF	TGTGCCAGCAGTCCCCTTACCACAGTGACCCAGTACTTC
TRBV19	TRBJ2-7	TRBD1	NA	CASSSGQGFEQYF	TGTGCCAGTAGTAGCGGACAGGGGTTCGAGCAGTACTTC
TRBV19	TRBJ2-7	NA	NA	CASSSPTTYEQYF	TGTGCCAGTAGTTCGCCCACTACCTACGAGCAGTACTTC
TRBV5-1	TRBJ2-5	TRBD1	NA	CASSFTGTGRTTETQYF	TGCGCCAGCAGCTTTACCGGGACAGGGCGGACGACAGAGACCCAGTACTTC
TRBV7-9	TRBJ1-2	TRBD1	NA	CASSRDRGSMGYTF	TGTGCCAGCAGCCGGGACAGGGGCTCTATGGGCTACACCTTC
TRBV5-1	TRBJ2-2	NA	NA	CASSLVAVNTGELFF	TGCGCCAGCAGCTTGGTGGCAGTTAACACCGGGGAGCTGTTTTTT
TRBV10-2	TRBJ1-1	TRBD1	once	CASSWTGRNTEAFF	TGCGCCAGCAGCTGGACAGGACGGAACACTGAAGCTTTCTTT
TRBV6-5	TRBJ1-2	NA	few	CASSLSKTNYGYTF	TGTGCCAGCAGTTTGAGCAAGACTAACTATGGCTACACCTTC
TRBV5-4	TRBJ2-2	NA	NA	CASSFSEGFAGELFF	TGTGCCAGCAGTTTCTCAGAGGGCTTCGCCGGGGAGCTGTTTTTT
TRBV5-5	TRBJ1-2	NA	few	CASSMQGNGYTF	TGTGCCAGCAGCATGCAGGGGAATGGCTACACCTTC
TRBV7-9	TRBJ2-5	NA	NA	CASSWPGQEETQYF	TGTGCCAGCAGCTGGCCGGGACAAGAAGAGACCCAGTACTTC
TRBV11-2	TRBJ2-7	TRBD1	NA	CASSSGQGYEQYF	TGTGCCAGCAGCTCAGGACAGGGCTACGAGCAGTACTTC
TRBV11-2	TRBJ2-1	TRBD1	once	CASSQDRARGHEQFF	TGTGCCAGCAGTCAGGACAGGGCCCGGGGGCATGAGCAGTTCTTC
TRBV5-4	TRBJ2-3	TRBD2	NA	CASSGTSGGPFSTDTQYF	TGTGCCAGCAGCGGAACTAGCGGGGGGCCTTTTAGCACAGATACGCAGTATTTT
TRBV7-2	TRBJ1-2	TRBD1	NA	CASSLDRGRGYTF	TGTGCCAGCAGCTTGGACAGGGGGAGGGGCTACACCTTC
TRBV9	TRBJ2-2	NA	NA	CASSVALTGELFF	TGTGCCAGCAGCGTAGCCCTCACCGGGGAGCTGTTTTTT
TRBV28	TRBJ2-7	TRBD1	few	CASSFEVRQGKQYF	TGTGCCAGCAGTTTTGAAGTCAGACAGGGTAAGCAGTACTTC
TRBV7-2	TRBJ2-7	NA	NA	CASSLLYYEQYF	TGTGCCAGCAGCCTGCTCTACTACGAGCAGTACTTC
TRBV6-1	TRBJ2-3	TRBD2	few	CASSDSSGGGQYF	TGTGCCAGCAGTGATTCTAGCGGGGGGGGCCAGTATTTT
TRBV6-5	TRBJ2-1	TRBD1	few	CASSFDRGKNNEQFF	TGTGCCAGCAGCTTTGACAGGGGTAAGAACAATGAGCAGTTCTTC
TRBV5-1	TRBJ1-4	NA	NA	CASSLTPEPHNEKLFF	TGCGCCAGCAGCTTGACCCCGGAGCCCCATAATGAAAAACTGTTTTTT
TRBV4-2	TRBJ2-1	TRBD1	few	CASSQAPQGASEQFF	TGTGCCAGCAGCCAAGCCCCGCAGGGGGCGAGTGAGCAGTTCTTC
TRBV30	TRBJ2-5	NA	NA	CAWSATGETQYF	TGTGCCTGGAGTGCGACGGGGGAGACCCAGTACTTC
TRBV25-1	TRBJ1-2	TRBD1	NA	CASSEFAIGGSAYGYTF	TGTGCCAGCAGTGAATTTGCGATAGGGGGCTCTGCCTATGGCTACACCTTC
TRBV27	TRBJ1-1	TRBD1	NA	CASSSPGQGPTEAFF	TGTGCCAGCAGTAGTCCGGGACAGGGTCCCACTGAAGCTTTCTTT
TRBV30	TRBJ2-7	NA	NA	CAWDEGVSPHEQYF	TGTGCCTGGGACGAAGGGGTCAGCCCCCACGAGCAGTACTTC
TRBV4-2	TRBJ2-5	TRBD2	NA	CASSQASGREQETQYF	TGTGCCAGCAGCCAAGCTAGCGGGAGGGAACAAGAGACCCAGTACTTC
TRBV10-3	TRBJ2-1	TRBD2	NA	CAIGVTSGTNEQFF	TGTGCCATCGGGGTAACTAGCGGGACCAATGAGCAGTTCTTC
TRBV18	TRBJ2-1	NA	NA	CASSPHRDNEQFF	TGTGCCAGCTCACCACACCGAGACAATGAGCAGTTCTTC
TRBV4-2	TRBJ2-2	TRBD1	few	CASSQDGTGRNTGELFF	TGTGCCAGCAGCCAAGATGGGACAGGGCGGAACACCGGGGAGCTGTTTTTT
TRBV6-1	TRBJ2-1	NA	NA	CASSAEGGTYNEQFF	TGTGCCAGCAGTGCTGAGGGAGGAACCTACAATGAGCAGTTCTTC
TRBV5-1	TRBJ2-5	TRBD2	NA	CASSPLSGGGETQYF	TGCGCCAGCAGCCCCCTTAGCGGGGGAGGAGAGACCCAGTACTTC
TRBV9	TRBJ2-7	NA	NA	CASSVGTGTGYEQYF	TGTGCCAGCAGCGTAGGTACAGGGACGGGCTACGAGCAGTACTTC
TRBV5-8	TRBJ1-2	NA	once	CASSGDNNYGYTF	TGTGCCAGCAGCGGCGACAATAACTATGGCTACACCTTC
TRBV5-1	TRBJ2-5	NA	NA	CASSLGTGRETQYF	TGCGCCAGCAGCTTGGGCACGGGGAGAGAGACCCAGTACTTC
TRBV7-9	TRBJ2-5	NA	NA	CASSLAGHAKETQYF	TGTGCCAGCAGCTTAGCCGGACACGCTAAGGAGACCCAGTACTTC
TRBV6-1	TRBJ2-1	NA	NA	CATSDSGEQFF	TGTGCCACCTCGGACTCAGGTGAGCAGTTCTTC
TRBV9	TRBJ2-3	TRBD2	NA	CASSVGPAGENTQYF	TGTGCCAGCAGCGTAGGTCCCGCGGGGGAAAATACGCAGTATTTT
TRBV6-5	TRBJ2-1	NA	NA	CASSYLGSSYNEQFF	TGTGCCAGCAGTTACTTGGGGAGCTCCTACAATGAGCAGTTCTTC
TRBV29-1	TRBJ2-2	TRBD1	NA	CSALRDRGTGELFF	TGCAGCGCACTCCGGGACAGGGGGACCGGGGAGCTGTTTTTT
TRBV15	TRBJ2-7	TRBD2	NA	CATSRQLAGGREQYF	TGTGCCACCAGCAGACAACTAGCGGGGGGGCGCGAGCAGTACTTC